The rows below give T cell receptor beta chains drawn from one sample of a study of identical twins. TCRdb re-called the 5' RACE reads through MiXCR, storing one row per CDR3 protein. Among about 280,000 distinct CDR3 sequences listed, about 8.1% were seen once. These records were also assigned to another study, of yellow fever vaccine responses in identical twins.

The sample taken for sequencing was memory (CD45RO+) T cells sorted from blood. These receptors were taken from a woman aged 18-29 years in good health. CDR3s include the opening cysteine and the closing phenylalanine or tryptophan. Each record gives: V gene, clone size, J gene, D gene, CDR3 protein, CDR3 DNA. D genes are given only for firm matches. Rows give clone size only sometimes, using once, few, many, or a class for an expanded clone.

v_call: TRBV28; clone_size: many; j_call: TRBJ1-5; d_call: -; cdr3_aa: CASSLWGGGGGQPQHF; cdr3_nt: TGTGCCAGCAGTTTATGGGGAGGTGGGGGTGGTCAGCCCCAGCATTTT
v_call: TRBV10-3; clone_size: many; j_call: TRBJ1-3; d_call: TRBD1; cdr3_aa: CAISAEPGGPGNTIYF; cdr3_nt: TGTGCCATCAGTGCCGAACCAGGGGGCCCTGGAAACACCATATATTTT
v_call: TRBV6-1; clone_size: many; j_call: TRBJ1-1; d_call: -; cdr3_aa: CASSEWEGAFF; cdr3_nt: TGTGCCAGCAGTGAATGGGAAGGGGCTTTCTTT
v_call: TRBV6-1; clone_size: few; j_call: TRBJ1-1; d_call: -; cdr3_aa: CASSQGQENTEAFF; cdr3_nt: TGTGCCAGCAGCCAGGGACAAGAGAACACTGAAGCTTTCTTT
v_call: TRBV11-1; clone_size: -; j_call: TRBJ2-3; d_call: TRBD1; cdr3_aa: CASSPPVSGTGMTDTQYF; cdr3_nt: TGTGCCAGCAGCCCCCCTGTGAGTGGGACAGGGATGACAGATACGCAGTATTTT
v_call: TRBV28; clone_size: many; j_call: TRBJ1-1; d_call: -; cdr3_aa: CASSLYRIEAFF; cdr3_nt: TGTGCCAGCAGTTTATACAGAATTGAAGCTTTCTTT
v_call: TRBV11-3; clone_size: few; j_call: TRBJ2-1; d_call: TRBD2; cdr3_aa: CASSFLGLAGYSYNEQFF; cdr3_nt: TGTGCCAGCAGCTTTCTCGGACTAGCGGGATACTCCTACAATGAGCAGTTCTTC
v_call: TRBV7-2; clone_size: many; j_call: TRBJ2-4; d_call: TRBD2; cdr3_aa: CASSLAWASGGKNIQYF; cdr3_nt: TGTGCCAGCAGCTTAGCGTGGGCTAGCGGGGGCAAAAACATTCAGTACTTC
v_call: TRBV3-1; clone_size: -; j_call: TRBJ1-6; d_call: -; cdr3_aa: CASSYFGPNSPLHF; cdr3_nt: TGTGCCAGCAGCTATTTCGGACCGAATTCACCCCTCCACTTT
v_call: TRBV20-1; clone_size: few; j_call: TRBJ1-2; d_call: -; cdr3_aa: CSAQREETSYGYTF; cdr3_nt: TGCAGTGCACAACGGGAGGAAACGTCATATGGCTACACCTTC
v_call: TRBV12-3/TRBV12-4; clone_size: many; j_call: TRBJ2-5; d_call: -; cdr3_aa: CASSLQGGQETQYF; cdr3_nt: TGTGCCAGCAGTTTACAGGGGGGCCAAGAGACCCAGTACTTC
v_call: TRBV20-1; clone_size: -; j_call: TRBJ2-7; d_call: TRBD1; cdr3_aa: CSAREKPGQFYEQYF; cdr3_nt: TGCAGTGCTAGAGAGAAGCCGGGACAGTTTTACGAGCAGTACTTC
v_call: TRBV28; clone_size: few; j_call: TRBJ2-3; d_call: -; cdr3_aa: CASSALSGTTSTDTQYF; cdr3_nt: TGTGCCAGCAGCGCCTTATCCGGGACGACCTCCACAGATACGCAGTATTTT
v_call: TRBV20-1; clone_size: -; j_call: TRBJ1-1; d_call: TRBD1; cdr3_aa: CSARGGQGAVGAFF; cdr3_nt: TGCAGTGCTAGAGGGGGACAGGGGGCGGTTGGGGCTTTCTTT
v_call: TRBV6-1; clone_size: -; j_call: TRBJ2-7; d_call: -; cdr3_aa: CASSLGRTYEQYF; cdr3_nt: TGTGCCAGCAGTCTGGGACGGACCTACGAGCAGTACTTC
v_call: TRBV9; clone_size: -; j_call: TRBJ2-3; d_call: -; cdr3_aa: CASSVDTDTQYF; cdr3_nt: TGTGCCAGCAGCGTAGATACAGATACGCAGTATTTT
v_call: TRBV6-6; clone_size: -; j_call: TRBJ1-2; d_call: -; cdr3_aa: CASSAAGGVGYTF; cdr3_nt: TGTGCCAGCAGTGCCGCGGGGGGGGTTGGCTACACCTTC
v_call: TRBV3-1; clone_size: few; j_call: TRBJ2-2; d_call: -; cdr3_aa: CASSRPGAGAGELFF; cdr3_nt: TGTGCCAGCAGCCGCCCAGGGGCGGGAGCCGGGGAGCTGTTTTTT
v_call: TRBV6-2/TRBV6-3; clone_size: -; j_call: TRBJ2-5; d_call: TRBD1; cdr3_aa: CASGLLGQAQETQYF; cdr3_nt: TGTGCCAGCGGTCTACTGGGACAGGCCCAAGAGACCCAGTACTTC
v_call: TRBV14; clone_size: few; j_call: TRBJ2-5; d_call: -; cdr3_aa: CASSQPRDSFFQETQYF; cdr3_nt: TGTGCCAGCAGCCAACCACGGGACTCCTTTTTTCAAGAGACCCAGTACTTC
v_call: TRBV5-8; clone_size: few; j_call: TRBJ1-5; d_call: -; cdr3_aa: CASSTKAQYFWGQPQHF; cdr3_nt: TGTGCCAGCAGCACCAAAGCCCAATATTTTTGGGGTCAGCCCCAGCATTTT